This T cell receptor beta chain was recovered during a study of T cells in Graves' hyperthyroidism and ophthalmopathy. Stable disease denoted Graves' hyperthyroidism without ophthalmopathy progression within 18 months. Amplification yielded TCR beta CDR3 regions, with RNA transcripts as the source. In the first-round RT-PCR of the TCR CDR3, the HTBI primer set was used. TCRdb re-analysed the multiplex PCR reads in MiXCR, keeping a single row per CDR3 protein. The sample has hundreds of thousands of distinct CDR3 sequences; around 15% are singletons. Whole-study results and caveats: Within blood appeared most thyroid clonotypes that had expanded above 0.001.

This clonotype has just a few counts. The antigen is undetermined. After removal of 5 bases from V and 8 bases from J, the junction contained 9 bases not matched to a gene. The CDR3 covers 15 residues. The germline gives CDR1 SGHTA, CDR2 FQGNSA. V is TRBV7-2 and J is TRBJ1-6; 7 bases match TRBD1. Sequenced: blood. This receptor was identified in a young woman with Graves' hyperthyroidism. DNA for the CDR3: TGTGCCAGCAGCCCGTCGACAGGGAGGCATTCACCCCTCCACTTT. Encoded protein: CASSPSTGRHSPLHF.